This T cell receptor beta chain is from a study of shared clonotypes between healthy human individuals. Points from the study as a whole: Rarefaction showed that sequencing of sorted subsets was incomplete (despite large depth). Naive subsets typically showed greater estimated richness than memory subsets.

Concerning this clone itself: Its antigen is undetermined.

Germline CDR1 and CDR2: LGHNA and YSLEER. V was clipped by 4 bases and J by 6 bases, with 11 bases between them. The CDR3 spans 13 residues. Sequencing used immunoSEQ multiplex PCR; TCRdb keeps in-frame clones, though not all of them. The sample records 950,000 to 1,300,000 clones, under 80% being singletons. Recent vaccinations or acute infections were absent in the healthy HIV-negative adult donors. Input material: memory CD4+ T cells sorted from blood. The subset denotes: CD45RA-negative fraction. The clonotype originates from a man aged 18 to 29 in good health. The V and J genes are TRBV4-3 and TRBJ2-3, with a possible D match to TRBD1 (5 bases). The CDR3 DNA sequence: TGCGCCAGCAGCCTACAGGTGGGGGATACGCAGTATTTT. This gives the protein CASSLQVGDTQYF.